Each of the 22 T cell receptor beta chains below was sequenced from the same sample in a study of shared clonotypes between healthy human individuals. The repertoire was sequenced with immunoSEQ multiplex PCR; TCRdb's copy has only in-frame clones and lacks some. The table has over 850,000 clones, 78% seen once. Material: memory CD4+ T cells from PBMCs. The subset denotes: CD45RA-negative fraction. The origin of the receptors is a man younger than 30 in good health. Some clones in this sample may be carry-over from other donors' samples.

This chain uses TRBV18 with TRBJ1-2; the D is unclear. Trimming removed 6 bases at V and 7 bases at J, with 18 bases between. The CDR3 has 14 amino acids. Germline V gene lookup returns CDR1 KGHSH and CDR2 LQKENI. This CDR3 reads CASSPSGEYGGYTF. In DNA, the CDR3 is TGTGCCAGCTCCCCGAGCGGGGAATACGGTGGCTACACCTTC.

The chain joins TRBV28 to TRBJ2-7, with a tentative D call TRBD1 (5 bases). The germline CDR1 and CDR2 sequences are MDHEN and SYDVKM. Trimming removed 3 bases from V and 6 bases from J, with 15 bases in between. The length of the CDR3 is 14 residues. The CDR3 sequence: CASSFSTGILEQYF. The CDR3 bases are TGTGCCAGCAGTTTTAGTACAGGAATCCTCGAGCAGTACTTC. Full variable domain (rest looked up from reference TRBV28 and TRBJ2-7): DVKVTQSSRYLVKRTGEKVFLECVQDMDHENMFWYRQDPGLGLRLIYFSYDVKMKEKGDIPEGYSVSREKKERFSLILESASTNQTSMYLCASSFSTGILEQYFGPGTRLTVT.

This clone has just a few counts. This rearrangement joins TRBV5-4 to TRBJ2-3, with D tentatively TRBD2 (5 bases). CDR1 is SGHNT, CDR2 YYREEE, per germline (reference sequence). Trimming removed 0 bases from V and 8 bases from J, with 10 bases in between. This CDR3 has 13 amino acids. In DNA form, the CDR3 reads TGTGCCAGCAGCTTGGCCGGAGAGGGTACGCAGTATTTT. Protein sequence: CASSLAGEGTQYF.

The genes are TRBV5-6 and TRBJ1-3; D remains unclear. Trimming removed 4 bases from V and 0 bases from J, with 8 bases in between. This CDR3 region has 14 residues. The germline CDR1 and CDR2 sequences are SGHDT and YYEEEE. The CDR3 sequence: CASSPVVSGNTIYF. The CDR3 coding sequence is TGTGCCAGCAGCCCCGTGGTCTCTGGAAACACCATATATTTT.

The V gene is TRBV7-9, the J gene TRBJ1-2; D possibly corresponds to TRBD1 (5 bases). V lost 2 bases and J lost 4, with 14 bases in between. The germline gives CDR1 SEHNR, CDR2 FQNEAQ (reference sequence). The CDR3 spans 15 residues. The CDR3 DNA is TGTGCCAGCAGCTTAAGGGCAGGGCCCCGCTATGGCTACACCTTC. Protein product: CASSLRAGPRYGYTF.

About this clone itself: This could be a read error, since a much larger clone is one nucleotide away. The V gene is TRBV2, the J gene TRBJ1-1; 7 bases align to TRBD1. The CDR3 extends over 13 amino acids. Germline V lookup: CDR1 SNHLY, CDR2 FYNNEI. Trimming at V came to 7 bases and at J to 1 base, leaving 3 bases not matched to a gene. CDR3: CASNRDRNTEAFF. The CDR3 region has the DNA TGTGCCAGCAATCGGGACAGGAACACTGAAGCTTTCTTT.

This chain uses TRBV18 with TRBJ1-1; D call uncertain. The CDR3 totals 15 residues. Germline V gene sequence: CDR1 KGHSH, CDR2 LQKENI. V lost 3 bases, J lost 6 bases, and 17 bases lay in between. CDR3 amino acids: CASSPELGSGPEAFF. The CDR3, as DNA: TGTGCCAGCTCACCTGAGTTGGGGAGCGGGCCTGAAGCTTTCTTT.

This chain connects TRBV28 to TRBJ2-2; D gene uncertain. The CDR3 is 15 amino acids. In germline, CDR1 is MDHEN, CDR2 SYDVKM. V shed 2 bases and J shed 4 bases, with 11 bases lying between them. The CDR3 DNA sequence: TGTGCCAGCAGTTTAGGAAATTCGGGCACCGGGGAGCTGTTTTTT. It specifies CASSLGNSGTGELFF. The whole variable domain, filled in from reference TRBV28 and TRBJ2-2, reads DVKVTQSSRYLVKRTGEKVFLECVQDMDHENMFWYRQDPGLGLRLIYFSYDVKMKEKGDIPEGYSVSREKKERFSLILESASTNQTSMYLCASSLGNSGTGELFFGEGSRLTVL.

This clone has more than one count but fewer than ten. The chain is built from TRBV29-1 and TRBJ2-7, with D hard to call. Trimming pared 6 bases from V and 6 bases from J, leaving 18 bases between. The CDR3 length is 13 residues. CDR1 and CDR2 (germline): SQVTM, ANQGSEA. The CDR3 coding sequence is TGCAGCGTCGACAAGGAGAGAACTGGCGAGCAGTACTTC. Protein: CSVDKERTGEQYF.

This chain joins TRBV5-1 and TRBJ2-2; the D gene could be TRBD1 or TRBD2 (5 bases each). Germline loops: CDR1 SGHRS, CDR2 YFSETQ. The CDR3 sequence is 15 residues long. Trimming shortened V by 1 base and J by 3 bases, and 10 bases separated the two germline ends. Here the CDR3 DNA reads TGCGCCAGCAGCTTGAGTCTGGGGGACACCGGGGAGCTGTTTTTT. It translates to CASSLSLGDTGELFF.

The chain joins TRBV28 to TRBJ1-1; D is ambiguous. This CDR3 has 12 amino acids. Trimming took off 3 bases at V and 10 bases at J, with 12 bases between the two ends. Germline V lookup: CDR1 MDHEN, CDR2 SYDVKM. CDR3 sequence reads: CASSLAEESAFF. CDR3 DNA sequence: TGTGCCAGCAGTTTGGCGGAAGAATCAGCTTTCTTT.

This clone has just a few counts. The chain uses TRBV27 and TRBJ1-2; D may be TRBD1 (5 bases). CDR3 length: 14 amino acids. Trimming shortened V by 5 bases and J by 2 bases, and 12 bases separated the two germline ends. Germline values: CDR1 MNHEY, CDR2 SMNVEV (reference sequence). CDR3 in amino acids: CASSRGEGNYGYTF. The CDR3 nucleotides read TGTGCCAGCAGTAGAGGGGAAGGCAACTATGGCTACACCTTC.

This sequence joins TRBV19 and TRBJ2-7; a weak D match, TRBD2 (5 bases). The CDR3 has 14 residues. Germline CDR1 is LNHDA and CDR2 is SQIVND (reference sequence). V lost 0 bases to trimming and J lost 1 base, with 7 bases between them. The CDR3 spells CASSIERGSYEQYF. The CDR3 DNA sequence: TGTGCCAGTAGTATAGAACGGGGTTCCTACGAGCAGTACTTC.

The genes are TRBV27 and TRBJ1-4; D is possibly TRBD1 (5 bases). The CDR3 has 15 amino acids. Germline V lookup: CDR1 MNHEY, CDR2 SMNVEV (reference sequence). Trimming took off 3 bases at V and 4 bases at J, with 12 bases between the two ends. The CDR3 reads CASSFRGGVNEKLFF. The CDR3 nucleotides read TGTGCCAGCAGTTTTAGGGGAGGGGTTAATGAAAAACTGTTTTTT.

The rearrangement joins TRBV28 to TRBJ2-7, with D perhaps matching TRBD1 or TRBD2 (5 bases each). CDR3 length: 16 amino acids. V shed 4 bases and J shed 6 bases, with 22 bases lying between them. Germline lookup yields CDR1 MDHEN and CDR2 SYDVKM. CDR3 DNA: TGTGCCAGCAGTTCGTTCTCCGGGACGGTCCCCCCCGAGCAGTACTTC. Its protein product is CASSSFSGTVPPEQYF.

This chain uses TRBV7-2 with TRBJ1-1, with TRBD1 matching 7 bases. The CDR3 totals 16 residues. Germline assignment: CDR1 SGHTA and CDR2 FQGNSA. The junction had 13 bases not matched to a gene; V was cut back by 5 bases and J by 4 bases. CDR3 amino acids: CASSTQTGWYGTEAFF. For the CDR3, the DNA is TGTGCCAGCAGCACCCAGACAGGGTGGTATGGCACTGAAGCTTTCTTT.

This clone was detected only a few times. The genes are TRBV19 and TRBJ2-2; tentatively, D is TRBD2 (5 bases). Germline V CDR1 and CDR2: LNHDA, SQIVND (reference sequence). The CDR3 is made up of 13 amino acids. Trimming shortened V by 2 bases and J by 6 bases, and 7 bases separated the two germline ends. CDR3: CASSIKGAGELFF. CDR3 DNA sequence: TGTGCCAGTAGTATAAAGGGAGCCGGGGAGCTGTTTTTT.

This clone showed up many times. V gene TRBV4-1 combines with J gene TRBJ1-2; no reliable D call. Germline V gene data show CDR1 as MGHRA and CDR2 as YSYEKL. The CDR3 spans 15 residues. V lost 3 bases and J 2 bases, leaving 13 bases between the germline ends. The CDR3 reads CASSQGPTSNYGYTF. CDR3 coding DNA: TGCGCCAGCAGCCAGGGCCCGACAAGCAACTATGGCTACACCTTC.

The chain joins TRBV6-5 to TRBJ2-5; D is unresolved. The V gene's germline CDR1 is MNHEY and CDR2 SVGAGI. V gave up 5 bases and J gave up 5 bases, with 9 bases separating them. The CDR3 is 12 residues long. CDR3 protein: CASSPPGETQYF. Here the CDR3 DNA reads TGTGCCAGCAGTCCCCCCGGGGAGACCCAGTACTTC.

The gene calls are TRBV7-9 and TRBJ2-1; D call uncertain. Trimming pared 1 base from V and 11 bases from J, leaving 9 bases between. Germline values: CDR1 SEHNR, CDR2 FQNEAQ (reference sequence). This CDR3 is built from 12 residues. CDR3: CASSLVPNKQFF. The CDR3 bases are TGTGCCAGCAGCTTAGTGCCAAACAAGCAGTTCTTC.

The chain combines TRBV2 with TRBJ2-1; 10 bases fit TRBD2. CDR1 is SNHLY, CDR2 FYNNEI, per germline. Trimming took 6 bases from V and 0 from J; bases not matched to a gene: 8. The CDR3 runs to 17 residues. The CDR3 reads CASRAGTSASSYNEQFF. The DNA for the CDR3 is TGTGCCAGCAGGGCCGGGACTAGCGCCAGCTCCTACAATGAGCAGTTCTTC.

Details on this clone: Other DNA sequences in the same sample also yield this CDR3. The V call is TRBV2, the J call TRBJ2-5, with a weak D call TRBD1 (7 bases). The germline V gene encodes CDR1 SNHLY and CDR2 FYNNEI. V was clipped by 3 bases and J by 5 bases, with 13 bases between them. The CDR3 spans 14 residues. CDR3 bases: TGTGCCAGCAGTGACAGGGGGAGGCAGGAGACCCAGTACTTC. Residues: CASSDRGRQETQYF.